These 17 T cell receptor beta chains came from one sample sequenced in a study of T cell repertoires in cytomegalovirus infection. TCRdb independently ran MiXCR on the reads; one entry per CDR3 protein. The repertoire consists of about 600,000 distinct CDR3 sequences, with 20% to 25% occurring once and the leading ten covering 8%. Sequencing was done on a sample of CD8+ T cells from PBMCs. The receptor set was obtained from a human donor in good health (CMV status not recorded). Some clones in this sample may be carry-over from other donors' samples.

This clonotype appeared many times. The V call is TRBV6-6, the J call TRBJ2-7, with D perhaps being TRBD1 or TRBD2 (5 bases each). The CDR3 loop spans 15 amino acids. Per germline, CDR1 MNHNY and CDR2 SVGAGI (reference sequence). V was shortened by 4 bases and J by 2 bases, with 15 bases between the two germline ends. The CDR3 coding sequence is TGTGCCAGCAGTTTGCCGGGACGTGAGACCTACGAGCAGTACTTC. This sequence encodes CASSLPGRETYEQYF.

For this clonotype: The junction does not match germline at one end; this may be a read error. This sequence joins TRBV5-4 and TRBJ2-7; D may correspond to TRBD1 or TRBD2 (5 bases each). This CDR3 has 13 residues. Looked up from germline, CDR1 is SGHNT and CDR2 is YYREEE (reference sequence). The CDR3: CASSWDPAYEQYF. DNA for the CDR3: TGTGCCAGCAGCTGGGACCCAGCCTACGAGCAGTACTTT.

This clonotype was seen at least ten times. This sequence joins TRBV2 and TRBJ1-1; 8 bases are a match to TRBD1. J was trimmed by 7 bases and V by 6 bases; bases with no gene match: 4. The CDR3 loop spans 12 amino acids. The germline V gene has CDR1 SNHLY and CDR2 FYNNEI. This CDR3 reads CASRDRALEAFF. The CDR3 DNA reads TGTGCCAGCAGGGACAGGGCCCTTGAAGCTTTCTTT.

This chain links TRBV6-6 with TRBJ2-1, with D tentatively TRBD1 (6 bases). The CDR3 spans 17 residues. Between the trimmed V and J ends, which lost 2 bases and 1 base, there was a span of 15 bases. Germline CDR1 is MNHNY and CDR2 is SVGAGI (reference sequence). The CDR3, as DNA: TGTGCCAGCAGTTACGGTCGATCAGGACAGTCCTACAATGAGCAGTTCTTC. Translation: CASSYGRSGQSYNEQFF.

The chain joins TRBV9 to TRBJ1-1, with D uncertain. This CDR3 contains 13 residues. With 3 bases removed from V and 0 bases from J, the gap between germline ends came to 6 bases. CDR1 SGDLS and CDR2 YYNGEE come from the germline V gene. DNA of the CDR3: TGTGCCAGCAGCGCGGTCGTGAACACTGAAGCTTTCTTT. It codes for CASSAVVNTEAFF. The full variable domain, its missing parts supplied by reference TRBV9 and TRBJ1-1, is DSGVTQTPKHLITATGQRVTLRCSPRSGDLSVYWYQQSLDQGLQFLIQYYNGEERAKGNILERFSAQQFPDLHSELNLSSLELGDSALYFCASSAVVNTEAFFGQGTRLTVV.

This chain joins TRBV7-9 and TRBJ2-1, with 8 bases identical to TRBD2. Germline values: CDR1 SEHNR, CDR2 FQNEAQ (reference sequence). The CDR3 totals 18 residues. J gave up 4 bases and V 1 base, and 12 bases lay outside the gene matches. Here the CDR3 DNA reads TGTGCCAGCAGCTTAGGATCAGCGGGGGCTAGGGTATACAATGAGCAGTTCTTC. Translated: CASSLGSAGARVYNEQFF.

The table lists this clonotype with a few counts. The CDR3 reads CASSQVGGSTDTQYF. CDR3 DNA: TGCGCCAGCAGCCAAGTGGGGGGCAGTACAGATACGCAGTATTTT. The chain links TRBV4-3 to TRBJ2-3; D may match TRBD1 or TRBD2 (6 bases each). V was clipped by 1 base and J by 3 bases, with 11 bases between them. This CDR3 has 15 amino acids. Per the germline V gene, CDR1 is LGHNA and CDR2 is YSLEER.

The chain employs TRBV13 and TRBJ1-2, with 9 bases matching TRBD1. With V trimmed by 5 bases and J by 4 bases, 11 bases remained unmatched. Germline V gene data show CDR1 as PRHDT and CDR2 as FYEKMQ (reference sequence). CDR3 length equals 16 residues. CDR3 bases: TGTGCCAGCAGCCCGCCAGACAGGGGGTCCTCCTATGGCTACACCTTC. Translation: CASSPPDRGSSYGYTF.

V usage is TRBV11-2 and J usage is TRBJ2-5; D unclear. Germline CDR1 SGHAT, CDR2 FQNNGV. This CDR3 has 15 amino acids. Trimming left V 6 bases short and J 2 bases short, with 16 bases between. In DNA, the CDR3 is TGTGCCAGCAGTTCCTACTTGTCGGAACAAGAGACCCAGTACTTC. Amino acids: CASSSYLSEQETQYF.

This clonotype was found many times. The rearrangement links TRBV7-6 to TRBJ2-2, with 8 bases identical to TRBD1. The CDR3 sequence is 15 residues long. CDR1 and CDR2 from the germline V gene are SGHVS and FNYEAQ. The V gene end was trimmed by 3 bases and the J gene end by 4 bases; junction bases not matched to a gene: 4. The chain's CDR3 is CASSFGQGPTGELFF. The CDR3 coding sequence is TGTGCCAGCAGCTTCGGACAGGGACCCACCGGGGAGCTGTTTTTT.

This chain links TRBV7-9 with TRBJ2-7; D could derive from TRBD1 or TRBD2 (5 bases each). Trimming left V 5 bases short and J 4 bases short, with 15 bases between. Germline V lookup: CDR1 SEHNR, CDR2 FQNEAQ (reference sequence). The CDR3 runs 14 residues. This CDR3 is CASSHEGRAYEQYV. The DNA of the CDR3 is TGTGCCAGCAGCCACGAGGGCAGGGCGTACGAGCAGTACGTC.

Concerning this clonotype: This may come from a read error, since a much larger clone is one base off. CDR3 nucleotide sequence: TGTGCCAGCAGCACTGTGACCAAAGAAGCTTTCTTT. Translation: CASSTVTKEAFF. The gene calls are TRBV7-2 and TRBJ1-1; D uncertain. Germline CDR1 is SGHTA and CDR2 is FQGNSA. V lost 5 bases and J 8 bases, leaving 12 bases between the germline ends. The CDR3 is 12 residues long.

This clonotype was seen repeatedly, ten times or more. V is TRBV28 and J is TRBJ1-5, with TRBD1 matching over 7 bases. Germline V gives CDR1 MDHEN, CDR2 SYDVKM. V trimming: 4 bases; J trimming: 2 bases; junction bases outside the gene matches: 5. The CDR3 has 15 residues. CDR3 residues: CASSYKDRGNQPQHF. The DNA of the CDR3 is TGTGCCAGCAGTTACAAAGACAGGGGCAATCAGCCCCAGCATTTT. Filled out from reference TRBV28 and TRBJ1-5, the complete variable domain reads DVKVTQSSRYLVKRTGEKVFLECVQDMDHENMFWYRQDPGLGLRLIYFSYDVKMKEKGDIPEGYSVSREKKERFSLILESASTNQTSMYLCASSYKDRGNQPQHFGDGTRLSIL.

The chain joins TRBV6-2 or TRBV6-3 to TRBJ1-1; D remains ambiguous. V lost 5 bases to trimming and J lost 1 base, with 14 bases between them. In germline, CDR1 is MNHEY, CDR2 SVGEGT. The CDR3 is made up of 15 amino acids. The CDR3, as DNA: TGTGCCAGCAGTACCTATGGGCGGACGAACACTGAAGCTTTCTTT. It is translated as CASSTYGRTNTEAFF.

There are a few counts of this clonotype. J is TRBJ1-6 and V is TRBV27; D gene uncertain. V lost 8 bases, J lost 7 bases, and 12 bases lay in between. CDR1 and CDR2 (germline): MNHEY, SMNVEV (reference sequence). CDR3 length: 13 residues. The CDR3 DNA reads TGTGCCAGCGGTGGAAAATTCAATTCACCCCTCCACTTT. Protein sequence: CASGGKFNSPLHF.

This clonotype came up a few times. In DNA, the CDR3 is TGTGCCAGCAGCCGAGGGACAGAACAAGAGACCCAGTACTTC. This encodes CASSRGTEQETQYF. The chain links TRBV14 to TRBJ2-5, with 7 bases that match TRBD1. This CDR3 is 14 amino acids long. V lost 4 bases and J lost 2; bases outside the gene matches: 4. Germline V gene lookup returns CDR1 SGHDN and CDR2 FVKESK.

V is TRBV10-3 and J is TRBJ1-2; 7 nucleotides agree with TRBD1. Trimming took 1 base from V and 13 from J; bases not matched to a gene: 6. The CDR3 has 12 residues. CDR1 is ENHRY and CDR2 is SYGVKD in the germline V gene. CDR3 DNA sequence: TGTGCCATCAGTGAGTTGACAGGGACCAGCACCTTC. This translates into CAISELTGTSTF.